The sequence of this T cell receptor (beta chain) was determined in a study of T cells and Merkel cell carcinoma outcomes. Notes on the study in general: Reportedly, T-cell repertoire with density predicts Merkel cell carcinoma outcomes.

This clone came up a few times. What it binds is not known. Data came from immunoSEQ multiplex PCR; TCRdb stores just in-frame clones and leaves some out. The sample has thousands of clones, approximately 75% seen once; the top ten hold around 15%. V lost 6 bases to trimming and J lost 4 bases, with 18 bases between them. Germline V lookup: CDR1 MDHEN, CDR2 SYDVKM. This CDR3 is 15 amino acids long. Specimen: tumor tissue from Merkel cell carcinoma. This TCR was sampled from a human donor with Merkel cell carcinoma. Some clones in this sample may be carry-over from other donors' samples. The chain combines TRBV28 with TRBJ1-2; a possible D gene is TRBD1 (5 bases). CDR3: CASSSRVPFPYGYTF. CDR3 nucleotide sequence: TGTGCCAGCAGCAGCAGGGTACCCTTTCCCTATGGCTACACCTTC.